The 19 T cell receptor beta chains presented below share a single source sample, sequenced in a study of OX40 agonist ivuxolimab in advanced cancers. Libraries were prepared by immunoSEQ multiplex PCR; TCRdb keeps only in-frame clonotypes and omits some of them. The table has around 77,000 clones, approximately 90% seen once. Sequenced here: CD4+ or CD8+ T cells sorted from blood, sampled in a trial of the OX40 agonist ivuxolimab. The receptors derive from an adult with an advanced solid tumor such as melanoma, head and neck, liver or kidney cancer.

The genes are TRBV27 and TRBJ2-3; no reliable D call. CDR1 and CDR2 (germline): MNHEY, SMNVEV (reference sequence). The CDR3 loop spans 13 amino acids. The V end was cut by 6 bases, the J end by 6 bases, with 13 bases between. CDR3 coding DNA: TGTGCCAGCAGCCAAAGAGCCCTGGATACGCAGTATTTT. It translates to CASSQRALDTQYF.

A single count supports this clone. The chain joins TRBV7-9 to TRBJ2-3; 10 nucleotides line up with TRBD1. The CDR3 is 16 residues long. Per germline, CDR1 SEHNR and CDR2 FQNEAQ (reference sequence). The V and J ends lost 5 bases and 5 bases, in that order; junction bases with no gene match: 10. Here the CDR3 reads CASSTPGQGIVDTQYF. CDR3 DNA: TGTGCCAGCAGCACTCCGGGACAGGGGATAGTAGATACGCAGTATTTT.

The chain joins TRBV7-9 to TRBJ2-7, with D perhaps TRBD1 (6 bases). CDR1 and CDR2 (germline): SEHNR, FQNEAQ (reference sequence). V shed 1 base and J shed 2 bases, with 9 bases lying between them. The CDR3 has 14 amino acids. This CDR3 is CASSLVAGAYEQYF. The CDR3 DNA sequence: TGTGCCAGCAGCTTAGTCGCAGGGGCCTACGAGCAGTACTTC. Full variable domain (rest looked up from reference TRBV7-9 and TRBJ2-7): DTGVSQNPRHKITKRGQNVTFRCDPISEHNRLYWYRQTLGQGPEFLTYFQNEAQLEKSRLLSDRFSAERPKGSFSTLEIQRTEQGDSAMYLCASSLVAGAYEQYFGPGTRLTVT.

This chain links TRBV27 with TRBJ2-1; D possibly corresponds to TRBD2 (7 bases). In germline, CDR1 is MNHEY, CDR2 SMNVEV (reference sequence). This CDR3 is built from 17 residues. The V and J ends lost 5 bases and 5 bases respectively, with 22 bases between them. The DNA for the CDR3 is TGTGCCAGCAGTCCGCGGGGAGGGGGGGGGCCCGACAATGAGCAGTTCTTC. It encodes CASSPRGGGGPDNEQFF.

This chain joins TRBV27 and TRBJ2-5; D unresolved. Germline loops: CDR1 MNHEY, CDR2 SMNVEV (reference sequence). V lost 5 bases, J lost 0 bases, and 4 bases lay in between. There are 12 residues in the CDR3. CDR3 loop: CASSQNQETQYF. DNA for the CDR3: TGTGCCAGCAGTCAAAACCAAGAGACCCAGTACTTC.

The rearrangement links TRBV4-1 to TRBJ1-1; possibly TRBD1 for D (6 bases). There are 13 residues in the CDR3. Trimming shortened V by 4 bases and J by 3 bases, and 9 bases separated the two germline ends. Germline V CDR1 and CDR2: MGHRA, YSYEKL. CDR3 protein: CASSLKGDTEAFF. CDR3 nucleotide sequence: TGCGCCAGCAGCCTAAAGGGGGACACTGAAGCTTTCTTT.

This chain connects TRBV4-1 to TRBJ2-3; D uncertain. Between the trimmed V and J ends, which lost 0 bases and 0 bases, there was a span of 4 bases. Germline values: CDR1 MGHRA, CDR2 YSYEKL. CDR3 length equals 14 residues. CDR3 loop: CASSQDFSTDTQYF. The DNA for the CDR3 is TGCGCCAGCAGCCAAGACTTTAGCACAGATACGCAGTATTTT.

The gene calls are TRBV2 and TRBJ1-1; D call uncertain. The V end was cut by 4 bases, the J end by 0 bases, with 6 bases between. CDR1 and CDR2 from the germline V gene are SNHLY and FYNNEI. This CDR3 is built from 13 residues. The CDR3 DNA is TGTGCCAGCAGTGCGGGCATGAACACTGAAGCTTTCTTT. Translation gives CASSAGMNTEAFF.

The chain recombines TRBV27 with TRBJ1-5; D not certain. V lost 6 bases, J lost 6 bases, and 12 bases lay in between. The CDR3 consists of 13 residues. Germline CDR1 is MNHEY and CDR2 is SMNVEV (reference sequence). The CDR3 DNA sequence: TGTGCCAGCAGCTGGGGATTTGGTCAGCCCCAGCATTTT. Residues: CASSWGFGQPQHF.

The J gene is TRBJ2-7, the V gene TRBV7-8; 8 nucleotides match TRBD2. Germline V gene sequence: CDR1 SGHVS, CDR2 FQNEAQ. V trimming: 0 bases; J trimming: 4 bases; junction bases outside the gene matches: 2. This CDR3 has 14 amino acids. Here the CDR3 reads CASSLASGSYEQYF. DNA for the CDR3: TGTGCCAGCAGCTTAGCGAGCGGGAGTTACGAGCAGTACTTC.

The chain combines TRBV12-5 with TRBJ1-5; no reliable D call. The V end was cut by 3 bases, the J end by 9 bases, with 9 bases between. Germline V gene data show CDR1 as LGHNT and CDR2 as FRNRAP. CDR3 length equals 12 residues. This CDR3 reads CASGFGLTPQHF. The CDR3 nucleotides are TGTGCTAGTGGTTTCGGTTTAACGCCCCAGCATTTT.

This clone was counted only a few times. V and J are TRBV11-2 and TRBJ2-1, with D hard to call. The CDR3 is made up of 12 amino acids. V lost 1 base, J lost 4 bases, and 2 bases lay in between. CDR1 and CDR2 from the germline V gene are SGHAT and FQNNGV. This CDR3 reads CASSLVYNEQFF. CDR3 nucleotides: TGTGCCAGCAGCTTAGTATACAATGAGCAGTTCTTC.

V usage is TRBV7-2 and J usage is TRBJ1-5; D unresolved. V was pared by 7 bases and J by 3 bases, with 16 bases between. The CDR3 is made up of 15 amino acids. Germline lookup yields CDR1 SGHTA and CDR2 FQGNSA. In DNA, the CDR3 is TGTGCCAGCAACCAAGGCAGGATGGACAATCAGCCCCAGCATTTT. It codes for CASNQGRMDNQPQHF. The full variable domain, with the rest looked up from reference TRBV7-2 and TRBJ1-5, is GAGVSQSPSNKVTEKGKDVELRCDPISGHTALYWYRQSLGQGLEFLIYFQGNSAPDKSGLPSDRFSAERTGGSVSTLTIQRTQQEDSAVYLCASNQGRMDNQPQHFGDGTRLSIL.

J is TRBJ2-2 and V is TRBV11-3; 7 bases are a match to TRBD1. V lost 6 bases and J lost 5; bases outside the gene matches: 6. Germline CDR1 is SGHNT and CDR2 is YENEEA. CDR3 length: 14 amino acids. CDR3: CASRARQGTGELFF. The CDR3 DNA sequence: TGTGCCAGCAGGGCACGACAGGGAACCGGGGAGCTGTTTTTT.

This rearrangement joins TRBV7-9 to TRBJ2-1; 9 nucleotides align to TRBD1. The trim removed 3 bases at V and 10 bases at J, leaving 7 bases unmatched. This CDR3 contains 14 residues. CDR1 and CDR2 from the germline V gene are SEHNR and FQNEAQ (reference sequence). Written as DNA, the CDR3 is TGTGCCAGCAGCTTGGGACAGGGAATAAGGGAGCAGTTCTTC. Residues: CASSLGQGIREQFF. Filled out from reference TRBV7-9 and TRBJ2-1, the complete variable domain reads DTGVSQNPRHKITKRGQNVTFRCDPISEHNRLYWYRQTLGQGPEFLTYFQNEAQLEKSRLLSDRFSAERPKGSFSTLEIQRTEQGDSAMYLCASSLGQGIREQFFGPGTRLTVL.

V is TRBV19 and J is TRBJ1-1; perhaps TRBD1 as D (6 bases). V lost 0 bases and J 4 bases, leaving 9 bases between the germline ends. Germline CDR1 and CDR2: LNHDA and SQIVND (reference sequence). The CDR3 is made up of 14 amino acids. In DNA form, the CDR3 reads TGTGCCAGTAGTATAGATCTCAGGGGCACTGAAGCTTTCTTT. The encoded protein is CASSIDLRGTEAFF.

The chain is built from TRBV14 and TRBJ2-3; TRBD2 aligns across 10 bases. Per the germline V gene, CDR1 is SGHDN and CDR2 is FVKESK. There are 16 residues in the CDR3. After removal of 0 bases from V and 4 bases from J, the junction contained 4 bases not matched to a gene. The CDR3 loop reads CASSQEAGGPPDTQYF. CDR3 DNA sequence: TGTGCCAGCAGCCAAGAAGCGGGAGGGCCGCCAGATACGCAGTATTTT.

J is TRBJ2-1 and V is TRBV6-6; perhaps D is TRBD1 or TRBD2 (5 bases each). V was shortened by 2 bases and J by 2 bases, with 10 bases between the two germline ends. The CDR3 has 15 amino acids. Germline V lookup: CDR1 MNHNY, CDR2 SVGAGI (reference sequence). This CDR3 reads CASSYEGSPYNEQFF. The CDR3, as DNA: TGTGCCAGCAGTTACGAGGGGAGCCCCTACAATGAGCAGTTCTTC.

The CDR3 here is CASSPTAGGFPYEQYF. In DNA form, the CDR3 reads TGTGCCAGCAGCCCGACAGCGGGGGGTTTTCCCTACGAGCAGTACTTC. The chain uses TRBV5-5 and TRBJ2-7, with 9 bases identical to TRBD2. After removal of 4 bases from V and 2 bases from J, the junction contained 10 bases not matched to a gene. Per the germline V gene, CDR1 is SGHKS and CDR2 is YYEKEE (reference sequence). CDR3 length: 16 residues.